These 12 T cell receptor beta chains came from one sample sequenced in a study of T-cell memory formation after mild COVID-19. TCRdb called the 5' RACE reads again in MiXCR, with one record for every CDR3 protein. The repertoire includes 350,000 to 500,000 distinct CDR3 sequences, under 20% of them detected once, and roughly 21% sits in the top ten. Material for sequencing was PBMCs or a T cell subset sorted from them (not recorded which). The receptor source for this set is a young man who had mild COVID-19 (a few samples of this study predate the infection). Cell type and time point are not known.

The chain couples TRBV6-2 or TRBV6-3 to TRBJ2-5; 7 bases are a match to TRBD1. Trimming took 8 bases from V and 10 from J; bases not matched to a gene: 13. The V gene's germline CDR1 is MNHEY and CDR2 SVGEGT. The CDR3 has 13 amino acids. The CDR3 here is CASGETGSRVQYF. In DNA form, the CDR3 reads TGTGCCAGCGGGGAGACAGGGTCGCGGGTCCAGTACTTC.

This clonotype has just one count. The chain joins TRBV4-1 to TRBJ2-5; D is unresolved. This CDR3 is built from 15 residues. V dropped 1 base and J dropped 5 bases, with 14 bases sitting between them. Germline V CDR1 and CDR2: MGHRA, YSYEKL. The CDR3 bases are TGCGCCAGCAGCCAAGTGGCCCCGGGTGGGGAGACCCAGTACTTC. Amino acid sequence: CASSQVAPGGETQYF.

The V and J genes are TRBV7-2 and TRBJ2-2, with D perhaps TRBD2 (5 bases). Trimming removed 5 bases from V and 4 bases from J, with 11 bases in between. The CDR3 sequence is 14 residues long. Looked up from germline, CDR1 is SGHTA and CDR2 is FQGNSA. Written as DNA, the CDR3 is TGTGCCAGCAGCCCGTTAGCGAGCACCGGGGAGCTGTTTTTT. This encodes CASSPLASTGELFF.

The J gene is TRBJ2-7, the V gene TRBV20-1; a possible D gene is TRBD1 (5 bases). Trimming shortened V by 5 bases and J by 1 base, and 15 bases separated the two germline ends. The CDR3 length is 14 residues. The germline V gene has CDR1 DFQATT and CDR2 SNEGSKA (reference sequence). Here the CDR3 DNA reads TGCAGTGCTCCCCCCCTGACAGTATCCTACGAGCAGTACTTC. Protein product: CSAPPLTVSYEQYF.

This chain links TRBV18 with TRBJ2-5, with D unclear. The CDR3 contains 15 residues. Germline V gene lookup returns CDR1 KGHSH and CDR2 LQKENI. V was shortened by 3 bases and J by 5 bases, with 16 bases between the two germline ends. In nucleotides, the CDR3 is TGTGCCAGCTCACCTACCGCCGTTCCTCGTGAGACCCAGTACTTC. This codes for CASSPTAVPRETQYF.

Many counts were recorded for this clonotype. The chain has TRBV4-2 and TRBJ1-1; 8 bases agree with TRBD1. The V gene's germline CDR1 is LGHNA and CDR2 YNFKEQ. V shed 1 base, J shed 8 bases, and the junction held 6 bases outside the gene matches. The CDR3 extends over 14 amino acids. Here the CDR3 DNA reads TGTGCCAGCAGCCAAGTACAGGGGGGTTCCGAAGCTTTCTTT. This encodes CASSQVQGGSEAFF.

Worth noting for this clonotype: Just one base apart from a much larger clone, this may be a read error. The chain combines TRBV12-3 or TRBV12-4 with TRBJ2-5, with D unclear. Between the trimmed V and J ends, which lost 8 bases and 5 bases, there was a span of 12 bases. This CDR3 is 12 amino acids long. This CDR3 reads CASRSGLETQYF. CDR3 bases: TGTGCCAGCCGCAGTGGGCTCGAGACCCAGTACTTC.

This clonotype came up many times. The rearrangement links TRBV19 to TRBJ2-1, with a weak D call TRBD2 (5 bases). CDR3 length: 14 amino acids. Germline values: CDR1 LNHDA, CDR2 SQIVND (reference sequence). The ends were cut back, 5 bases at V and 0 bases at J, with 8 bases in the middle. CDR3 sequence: CASSPTSSYNEQFF. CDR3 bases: TGTGCCAGTAGTCCCACTAGCTCCTACAATGAGCAGTTCTTC.

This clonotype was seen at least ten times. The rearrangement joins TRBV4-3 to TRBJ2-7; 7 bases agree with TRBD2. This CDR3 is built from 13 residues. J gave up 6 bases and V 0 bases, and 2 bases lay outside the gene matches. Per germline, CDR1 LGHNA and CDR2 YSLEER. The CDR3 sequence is CASSQEGGSEQYV. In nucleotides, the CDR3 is TGCGCCAGCAGCCAAGAGGGGGGGAGCGAGCAGTACGTC.

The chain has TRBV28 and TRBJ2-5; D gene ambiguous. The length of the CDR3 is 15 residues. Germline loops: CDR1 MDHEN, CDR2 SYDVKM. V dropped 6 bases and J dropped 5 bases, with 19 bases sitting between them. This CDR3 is CASSLRPRPVETQYF. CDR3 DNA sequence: TGTGCCAGCAGCCTACGGCCGCGGCCGGTGGAGACCCAGTACTTC. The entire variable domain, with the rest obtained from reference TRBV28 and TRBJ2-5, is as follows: DVKVTQSSRYLVKRTGEKVFLECVQDMDHENMFWYRQDPGLGLRLIYFSYDVKMKEKGDIPEGYSVSREKKERFSLILESASTNQTSMYLCASSLRPRPVETQYFGPGTRLLVL.

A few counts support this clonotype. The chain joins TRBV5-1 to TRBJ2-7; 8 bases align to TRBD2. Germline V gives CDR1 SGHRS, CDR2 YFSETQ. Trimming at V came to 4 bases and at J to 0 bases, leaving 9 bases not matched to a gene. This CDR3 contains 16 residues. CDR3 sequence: CASSGLAGLSSYEQYF. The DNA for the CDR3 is TGCGCCAGCAGCGGCTTAGCGGGGCTTAGCTCCTACGAGCAGTACTTC.

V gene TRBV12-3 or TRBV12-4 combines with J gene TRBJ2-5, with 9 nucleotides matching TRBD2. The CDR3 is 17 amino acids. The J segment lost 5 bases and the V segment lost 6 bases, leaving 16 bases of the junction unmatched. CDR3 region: CASSPRGAAGGLETQYF. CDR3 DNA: TGTGCCAGCAGCCCTAGAGGGGCGGCGGGGGGGCTGGAGACCCAGTACTTC.